These T cell receptor beta chains were read from a single sample in a study of blood T cell repertoires in COVID-19. Sequencing used immunoSEQ multiplex PCR; TCRdb keeps in-frame clones, though not all of them. The sample includes roughly 250,000 clones, roughly 84% seen only once; the top ten take about 9.1%. Sample: peripheral blood. All receptors derive from a human donor in a cohort sampled during active COVID-19. Each CDR3 is given with its conserved first and last residue. D genes are given only for firm matches. Clone size, where shown, is once, few, many, or a class for clones that have expanded.

DNA: TGTGCCAGCAGTTACTCGAACCAGGGTAGTAACACTGAAGCTTTCTTT
CDR3: CASSYSNQGSNTEAFF
size: -
J: TRBJ1-1
V: TRBV6-5
D: -

DNA: TGTGCCAGCAGTCCCGACAGGGGTGAAAAACTGTTTTTT
CDR3: CASSPDRGEKLFF
size: few
J: TRBJ1-4
V: TRBV5-6
D: TRBD1

DNA: TGTGCCAGCAGCCAAGAAGCCTGGAGGGGGCGCAGGGACACTGAAGCTTTCTTT
CDR3: CASSQEAWRGRRDTEAFF
size: -
J: TRBJ1-1
V: TRBV14
D: TRBD1

DNA: TGTGCCAGCAGCCAAGGGGCGGGGACGTACGAGCAGTACTTC
CDR3: CASSQGAGTYEQYF
size: -
J: TRBJ2-7
V: TRBV3-1/TRBV3-2
D: -

DNA: TGTGCCAGCAGGCCTAGGTCAGGCGGGAGCGCTGAAGCTTTCTTT
CDR3: CASRPRSGGSAEAFF
size: -
J: TRBJ1-1
V: TRBV5-4
D: -

DNA: TGTGCCAGTAGTATCACGACCGTAGGGGTCTACGAGCAGTACTTC
CDR3: CASSITTVGVYEQYF
size: -
J: TRBJ2-7
V: TRBV19
D: -

DNA: TGTGCCAGCAGCGAACAGAGTTTGAACACTGAAGCTTTCTTT
CDR3: CASSEQSLNTEAFF
size: -
J: TRBJ1-1
V: TRBV7-9
D: -

DNA: TGTGCCAGCAGAAGGGGGCCGGATCTCGCAAATGAAAAACTGTTTTTT
CDR3: CASRRGPDLANEKLFF
size: once
J: TRBJ1-4
V: TRBV25-1
D: TRBD1

DNA: TGCGCCAGCAGCCAAGATGGATCCAGGTACAATGAGCAGTTCTTC
CDR3: CASSQDGSRYNEQFF
size: -
J: TRBJ2-1
V: TRBV4-3
D: -

DNA: TGTGCCAGCAGCGTGGGGGGGACTAGCGGAGCCTACGAGCAGTACTTC
CDR3: CASSVGGTSGAYEQYF
size: -
J: TRBJ2-7
V: TRBV9
D: TRBD2

DNA: TGTGCCAGCAAAGGCGGGACAGATACGCAGTATTTT
CDR3: CASKGGTDTQYF
size: -
J: TRBJ2-3
V: TRBV25-1
D: -

DNA: TGTGCTAGTGGAGACACAATGAGGCAGTTCTTC
CDR3: CASGDTMRQFF
size: -
J: TRBJ2-1
V: TRBV12-5
D: -

DNA: TGTGCCAGCAGTTCCTCCGGGACAGGGTTCGGGAACACCGGGGAGCTGTTTTTT
CDR3: CASSSSGTGFGNTGELFF
size: -
J: TRBJ2-2
V: TRBV27
D: TRBD1

DNA: TGTGCCAGCAGCTTCTTCGAGACAGGGGGAAATCAGCCCCAGCATTTT
CDR3: CASSFFETGGNQPQHF
size: few
J: TRBJ1-5
V: TRBV7-9
D: TRBD1

DNA: TGTGCCAGCAACCCAACGGGGAGCAATGAGCAGTTCTTC
CDR3: CASNPTGSNEQFF
size: once
J: TRBJ2-1
V: TRBV6-5
D: -

DNA: TGTGCCAGCAGCTTAAACTCGGCGGGAGCAGATACGCAGTATTTT
CDR3: CASSLNSAGADTQYF
size: -
J: TRBJ2-3
V: TRBV7-2
D: TRBD2

DNA: TGTGCCAGTCGCACCCTAAAGCAGGGCCAGCCCCAGCATTTT
CDR3: CASRTLKQGQPQHF
size: -
J: TRBJ1-5
V: TRBV19
D: -

DNA: TGTGCCAGCATTCACGCCGGGGTTGGATCCTACGAGCAGTACTTC
CDR3: CASIHAGVGSYEQYF
size: -
J: TRBJ2-7
V: TRBV27
D: -

DNA: TGTGCCAGCAGTGAAGCGCTTGGAGGGTCTGGGGCCTATGGCTACACCTTC
CDR3: CASSEALGGSGAYGYTF
size: -
J: TRBJ1-2
V: TRBV6-1
D: -

DNA: TGTGCCAGTAGTGATAGGGGGTACACTGAAGCTTTCTTT
CDR3: CASSDRGYTEAFF
size: -
J: TRBJ1-1
V: TRBV19
D: -

DNA: TGTGCCATCAGCCAGAGGACAGGGGGCTACGAGCAGTACTTC
CDR3: CAISQRTGGYEQYF
size: -
J: TRBJ2-7
V: TRBV10-3
D: TRBD1

DNA: TGTGCCAGCAGTTTATACTCGGGGGCAACTAATGAAAAACTGTTTTTT
CDR3: CASSLYSGATNEKLFF
size: -
J: TRBJ1-4
V: TRBV28
D: -

DNA: TGTGCCACCAGCCCGGACAGGGTTGGCGTCTACACCTTC
CDR3: CATSPDRVGVYTF
size: -
J: TRBJ1-2
V: TRBV19
D: TRBD1

DNA: TGTGCCAGTAGTTACGAGGGGGATGAAGATCAGCCCCAGCATTTT
CDR3: CASSYEGDEDQPQHF
size: once
J: TRBJ1-5
V: TRBV19
D: -

DNA: TGTGCCAGCAGTTACGGGGGGGGCGAGACCCAGTACTTC
CDR3: CASSYGGGETQYF
size: -
J: TRBJ2-5
V: TRBV6-5
D: -

DNA: TGCGCCAGCAGCCTACGGGGGGTGGGCACAGATACGCAGTATTTT
CDR3: CASSLRGVGTDTQYF
size: -
J: TRBJ2-3
V: TRBV5-1
D: TRBD2

DNA: TGCGCCAGCGCCCGGACAGTCATGAACACTGAAGCTTTCTTT
CDR3: CASARTVMNTEAFF
size: -
J: TRBJ1-1
V: TRBV5-1
D: -

DNA: TGTGCCAGCAGACGGAACAGGGCCAACTATGGCTACACCTTC
CDR3: CASRRNRANYGYTF
size: -
J: TRBJ1-2
V: TRBV6-5
D: -

DNA: TGTGCCAGCAGTTTATTTGGAGCGACTACGGGTAGGTTCTTC
CDR3: CASSLFGATTGRFF
size: -
J: TRBJ2-1
V: TRBV28
D: -

DNA: TGTGCCAGCAGCTTTTATACGCGACTAGCGGGGAACAAAAACATTCAGTACTTC
CDR3: CASSFYTRLAGNKNIQYF
size: -
J: TRBJ2-4
V: TRBV12-1
D: -

DNA: TGTGCCAGCAGTGCAAACAGGGCCACCCCTAACTATGGCTACACCTTC
CDR3: CASSANRATPNYGYTF
size: -
J: TRBJ1-2
V: TRBV6-1
D: -

DNA: TGTGCCAGTCGGGGAGACAGAGTATGGGGTAGCGGGGCCTGGGAGCAGTTCTTC
CDR3: CASRGDRVWGSGAWEQFF
size: -
J: TRBJ2-1
V: TRBV19
D: TRBD2

DNA: TGTGCCAGCAGCGTAGTAGGGCAGGGCTCGCGGAATGAGCAGTTCTTC
CDR3: CASSVVGQGSRNEQFF
size: once
J: TRBJ2-1
V: TRBV9
D: -

DNA: TGTGCCAGCTCACCATGGACAGGCTCATACAATGAGCAGTTCTTC
CDR3: CASSPWTGSYNEQFF
size: -
J: TRBJ2-1
V: TRBV18
D: TRBD1

DNA: TGTGCCAGCAGCCCCCGGGGGATGCTGTTAATAGGGAATGAAAAACTGTTTTTT
CDR3: CASSPRGMLLIGNEKLFF
size: -
J: TRBJ1-4
V: TRBV21-1
D: -

DNA: TGTGCCAGCAGTCCCACAGGGTCGTGGTACAATGAGCAGTTCTTC
CDR3: CASSPTGSWYNEQFF
size: -
J: TRBJ2-1
V: TRBV7-2
D: -

DNA: TGTGCCAGCAGCTTAGAAGCCCAAGAGACCCAGTACTTC
CDR3: CASSLEAQETQYF
size: -
J: TRBJ2-5
V: TRBV9
D: -

DNA: TGTGCCAGCACTAACACCGGGGAGCTGTTTTTT
CDR3: CASTNTGELFF
size: once
J: TRBJ2-2
V: TRBV6-5
D: -

DNA: TGTGCCAGCAGCTTAGGGACAGGGTCTAATGAAAAACTGTTTTTT
CDR3: CASSLGTGSNEKLFF
size: -
J: TRBJ1-4
V: TRBV7-8
D: TRBD1

DNA: TGTGCCAGCAGTTTCGGGCTAGCGGGATGGAATGAGCAGTTCTTC
CDR3: CASSFGLAGWNEQFF
size: -
J: TRBJ2-1
V: TRBV27
D: TRBD2

DNA: TGTGCCAGTAAGGGGGGGGTGAACACTGAAGCTTTCTTT
CDR3: CASKGGVNTEAFF
size: -
J: TRBJ1-1
V: TRBV19
D: -

DNA: TGTGCCAGCAGTTACGGGTTAGCGGGGGGCACAGATACGCAGTATTTT
CDR3: CASSYGLAGGTDTQYF
size: once
J: TRBJ2-3
V: TRBV6-2/TRBV6-3
D: TRBD2

DNA: TGTGCCAGCAGTTCACCCCGAGGGACAGTACAAGAGACCCAGTACTTC
CDR3: CASSSPRGTVQETQYF
size: -
J: TRBJ2-5
V: TRBV28
D: TRBD1

DNA: TGTGCCAGTAGCCGCGTCGACAATGAGCAGTTCTTC
CDR3: CASSRVDNEQFF
size: -
J: TRBJ2-1
V: TRBV19
D: -

DNA: TGTGCCAGCAGCGAGAGACTCTCCTACAATGAGCAGTTCTTC
CDR3: CASSERLSYNEQFF
size: -
J: TRBJ2-1
V: TRBV9
D: -

DNA: TGTGCCAGCAGCCACCACGACAGGGCGAACACTGAAGCTTTCTTT
CDR3: CASSHHDRANTEAFF
size: -
J: TRBJ1-1
V: TRBV3-1/TRBV3-2
D: TRBD1

DNA: TGTGCCAGCAGCTTGTTTTCAGGGACTGGAAACACCATATATTTT
CDR3: CASSLFSGTGNTIYF
size: once
J: TRBJ1-3
V: TRBV5-6
D: -

DNA: TGTGCCAGCAGCTCGGACAGGGGACCGACGGGCTACACCTTC
CDR3: CASSSDRGPTGYTF
size: -
J: TRBJ1-2
V: TRBV13
D: TRBD1

DNA: TGTGCCAGCAGCTTACGTAGTCAGGGGGCATCATCACCCCTCCACTTT
CDR3: CASSLRSQGASSPLHF
size: -
J: TRBJ1-6
V: TRBV7-2
D: TRBD1

DNA: TGTGCCAGCAGCTTAGGTCGGGGAGGAAACACTGAAGCTTTCTTT
CDR3: CASSLGRGGNTEAFF
size: -
J: TRBJ1-1
V: TRBV7-9
D: -

DNA: TGCAGCGTTGAAGGGACAGTACAAGAGACCCAGTACTTC
CDR3: CSVEGTVQETQYF
size: -
J: TRBJ2-5
V: TRBV29-1
D: -

DNA: TGTGCCACCAGTGACGCCTTGGCCGGAGATGGCTACACCTTC
CDR3: CATSDALAGDGYTF
size: -
J: TRBJ1-2
V: TRBV24-1
D: -

DNA: TGTGCCATCAGTGAATCCGACAGTACAGATACGCAGTATTTT
CDR3: CAISESDSTDTQYF
size: few
J: TRBJ2-3
V: TRBV10-3
D: -